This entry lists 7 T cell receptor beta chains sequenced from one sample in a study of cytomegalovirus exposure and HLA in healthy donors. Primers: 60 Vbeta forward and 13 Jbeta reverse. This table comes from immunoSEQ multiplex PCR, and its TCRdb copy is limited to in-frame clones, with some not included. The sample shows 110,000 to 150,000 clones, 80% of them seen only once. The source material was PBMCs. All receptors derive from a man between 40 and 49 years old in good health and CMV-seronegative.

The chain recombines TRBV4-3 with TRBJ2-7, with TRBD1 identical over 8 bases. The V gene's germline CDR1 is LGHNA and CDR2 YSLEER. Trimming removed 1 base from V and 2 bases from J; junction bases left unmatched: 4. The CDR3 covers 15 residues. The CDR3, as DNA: TGCGCCAGCAGCCAAGGGGCACAGGGGGCCTACGAGCAGTACTTC. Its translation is CASSQGAQGAYEQYF.

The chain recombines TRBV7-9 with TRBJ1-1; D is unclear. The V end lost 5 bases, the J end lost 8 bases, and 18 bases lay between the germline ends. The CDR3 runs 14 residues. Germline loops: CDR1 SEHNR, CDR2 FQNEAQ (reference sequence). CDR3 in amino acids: CASSPLRSLLEAFF. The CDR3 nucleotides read TGTGCCAGCAGCCCCCTGAGGAGCCTGCTAGAAGCTTTCTTT.

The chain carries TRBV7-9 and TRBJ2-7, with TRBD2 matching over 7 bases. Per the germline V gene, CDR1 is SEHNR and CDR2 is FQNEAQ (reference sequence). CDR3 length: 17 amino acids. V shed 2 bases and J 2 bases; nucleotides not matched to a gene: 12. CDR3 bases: TGTGCCAGCAGCTTAAAATTCGGGGAGGGTAATCCCTACGAGCAGTACTTC. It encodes CASSLKFGEGNPYEQYF.

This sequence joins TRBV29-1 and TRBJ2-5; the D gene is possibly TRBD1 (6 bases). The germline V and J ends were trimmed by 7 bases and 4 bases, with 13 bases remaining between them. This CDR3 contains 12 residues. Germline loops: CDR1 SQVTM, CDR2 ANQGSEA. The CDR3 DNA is TGCAGCGGAGGACAGTTGGGAGAGACCCAGTACTTC. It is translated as CSGGQLGETQYF.

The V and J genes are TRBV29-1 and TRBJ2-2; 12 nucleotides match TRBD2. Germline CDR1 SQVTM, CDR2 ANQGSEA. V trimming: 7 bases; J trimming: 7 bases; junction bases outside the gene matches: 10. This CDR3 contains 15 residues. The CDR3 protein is CSASGLAGGDGELFF. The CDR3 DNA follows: TGCAGCGCGTCCGGCCTAGCGGGGGGGGACGGGGAGCTGTTTTTT.

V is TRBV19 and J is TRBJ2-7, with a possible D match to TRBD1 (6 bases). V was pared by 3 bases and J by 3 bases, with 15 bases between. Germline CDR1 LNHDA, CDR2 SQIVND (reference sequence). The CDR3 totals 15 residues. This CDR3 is CASSMARDTYYEQYF. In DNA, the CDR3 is TGTGCCAGTAGTATGGCTCGGGACACATACTACGAGCAGTACTTC.

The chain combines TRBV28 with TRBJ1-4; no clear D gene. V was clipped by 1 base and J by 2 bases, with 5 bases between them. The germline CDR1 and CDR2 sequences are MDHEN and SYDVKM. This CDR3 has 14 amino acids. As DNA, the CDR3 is TGTGCCAGCAGTTTATACGCGACTAATGAAAAACTGTTTTTT. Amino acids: CASSLYATNEKLFF.